These 29 T cell receptor beta chains were all obtained from the same sample, sequenced in a study of early T cells in non-severe SARS-CoV-2 infection. TCRdb reprocessed the 5' RACE reads via MiXCR and lists one record per CDR3 protein. The table lists more than 65,000 distinct CDR3 sequences, under 15% of them singletons. The sample consisted of whole blood. These receptors were collected from an adult who was a healthcare worker with PCR-confirmed SARS-CoV-2 infection or an uninfected control (not recorded which).

The chain is built from TRBV5-5 and TRBJ2-7; TRBD2 is a possible D gene (6 bases). Per germline, CDR1 SGHKS and CDR2 YYEKEE (reference sequence). There are 13 residues in the CDR3. V was shortened by 1 base and J by 5 bases, with 10 bases between the two germline ends. CDR3 DNA sequence: TGTGCCAGCAGCTTGCGGGGAGGACACGAGCAGTACTTC. Translation gives CASSLRGGHEQYF.

This clonotype was picked up many times. The V gene is TRBV2, the J gene TRBJ2-5, with TRBD2 matching 10 bases. Germline V gives CDR1 SNHLY, CDR2 FYNNEI. V dropped 8 bases and J dropped 5; count of bases not matched to a gene: 5. The CDR3 is 13 residues long. The CDR3 bases are TGTGCCAGCTCGAGCGGGAGGGGCGAGACCCAGTACTTC. Protein product: CASSSGRGETQYF.

The table lists this clonotype with many counts. The CDR3 here is CASSLTSLGLKNTGELFF. The CDR3 DNA reads TGTGCCAGCAGTTTAACTAGTCTGGGGCTGAAGAACACCGGGGAGCTGTTTTTT. This chain joins TRBV12-3 or TRBV12-4 and TRBJ2-2, with D perhaps assigned TRBD1 or TRBD2 (5 bases each). Trimming left V 2 bases short and J 1 base short, with 17 bases between. The CDR3 has 18 amino acids.

This clonotype was recorded many times. The gene calls are TRBV20-1 and TRBJ2-7; 12 bases match TRBD2. The CDR3 totals 14 residues. The germline gives CDR1 DFQATT, CDR2 SNEGSKA (reference sequence). V lost 3 bases to trimming and J lost 5 bases; unmatched junction nucleotides: 5. The CDR3 region has the DNA TGCAGTGCTAGTGTACTAGCGGGAGGCCACGAGCAGTACTTC. It yields the protein CSASVLAGGHEQYF.

This clonotype was detected many times. The chain has TRBV11-2 and TRBJ1-4; 9 bases align to TRBD1. V trimming: 3 bases; J trimming: 10 bases; junction bases outside the gene matches: 9. CDR3 length: 15 amino acids. The V gene's germline CDR1 is SGHAT and CDR2 FQNNGV. DNA for the CDR3: TGTGCCAGCAGCTTTCTGGACAGGGGTCGGGGAAAACTGTTTTTT. Its translation: CASSFLDRGRGKLFF.

This clonotype was detected many times. The genes are TRBV29-1 and TRBJ2-5; 10 nucleotides align to TRBD1. CDR1 and CDR2 from the germline V gene are SQVTM and ANQGSEA. The CDR3 spans 14 residues. Trimming cost V 5 bases and J 5 bases; bases outside gene matches: 8. CDR3 region: CSVTRDRGMETQYF. The CDR3 nucleotides are TGCAGCGTTACGAGGGACAGGGGAATGGAGACCCAGTACTTC.

This clonotype was recorded at least ten times. The V and J genes are TRBV20-1 and TRBJ1-5, with D tentatively TRBD1 (5 bases). The germline V gene encodes CDR1 DFQATT and CDR2 SNEGSKA (reference sequence). This CDR3 is 12 amino acids long. Trimming left V 5 bases short and J 5 bases short, with 10 bases between. The CDR3 DNA reads as TGCAGTGCTCCCAAAGGGGATCAGCCCCAGCATTTT. Amino acids: CSAPKGDQPQHF.

Ten or more counts support this clonotype. The chain employs TRBV10-3 and TRBJ2-4; D gene unclear. Trimming stripped 6 bases from V and 10 bases from J, with 13 bases between. The V gene's germline CDR1 is ENHRY and CDR2 SYGVKD. This CDR3 spans 12 amino acids. In nucleotides, the CDR3 is TGTGCCATCAGCGAAGGAGACTTGATTCAGTACTTC. Translated: CAISEGDLIQYF.

There are many counts of this clonotype. The V gene is TRBV11-2, the J gene TRBJ2-3, with D possibly TRBD2 on 5 matching bases. CDR1 and CDR2 from the germline V gene are SGHAT and FQNNGV. CDR3 length: 15 amino acids. Trimming shortened V by 5 bases and J by 0 bases, and 12 bases separated the two germline ends. CDR3: CASSPYRTSTDTQYF. The CDR3 DNA is TGTGCCAGCAGCCCATACCGGACTAGCACAGATACGCAGTATTTT.

This clonotype was seen at least ten times. The chain couples TRBV5-1 to TRBJ2-1; D is ambiguous. The CDR3 length is 16 residues. CDR1 and CDR2 (germline): SGHRS, YFSETQ. V lost 0 bases to trimming and J lost 1 base, with 11 bases between them. This CDR3 is CASSLGSRSSYNEQFF. The CDR3, as DNA: TGCGCCAGCAGCTTGGGGTCAAGGTCATCCTACAATGAGCAGTTCTTC.

This clonotype has ten or more counts. CDR3 in amino acids: CATSRDRLAGGNEQFF. CDR3 DNA sequence: TGTGCCACCAGCAGAGATCGGCTAGCGGGAGGGAATGAGCAGTTCTTC. V and J are TRBV15 and TRBJ2-1; 12 bases map to TRBD2. Germline V CDR1 and CDR2: LNHNV, YYDKDF (reference sequence). Trimming cost V 0 bases and J 7 bases; bases outside gene matches: 4. This CDR3 comprises 16 residues.

J is TRBJ2-1 and V is TRBV18; no clear D. Trimming left V 2 bases short and J 4 bases short, with 9 bases between. There are 14 residues in the CDR3. Germline CDR1 KGHSH, CDR2 LQKENI. The CDR3 DNA reads TGTGCCAGCTCACCAGTTTTAGCATACAATGAGCAGTTCTTC. Protein sequence: CASSPVLAYNEQFF.

The rearrangement links TRBV20-1 to TRBJ2-7, with D uncertain. CDR1 and CDR2 (germline): DFQATT, SNEGSKA (reference sequence). Trimming cost V 5 bases and J 2 bases, with 16 bases left between them. The CDR3 is 14 amino acids. CDR3 DNA sequence: TGCAGTGCTCCCCCCCCGGTGGTCCCCTACGAGCAGTACTTC. It translates to CSAPPPVVPYEQYF.

The chain links TRBV28 to TRBJ1-1; 7 bases align to TRBD1. The trim removed 8 bases at V and 11 bases at J, leaving 11 bases unmatched. Per germline, CDR1 MDHEN and CDR2 SYDVKM. The CDR3 contains 12 residues. The CDR3 nucleotides are TGTGCCAGCCGGCGACAGGGAATTTGGGCTTTCTTT. Its protein is CASRRQGIWAFF.

This chain connects TRBV5-1 to TRBJ2-7; 12 bases agree with TRBD2. The J segment lost 1 base and the V segment lost 0 bases, leaving 11 bases of the junction unmatched. The CDR3 has 19 amino acids. The germline V gene encodes CDR1 SGHRS and CDR2 YFSETQ. DNA for the CDR3: TGCGCCAGCAGCTTGGCCGGACTAGCGGGACACGCCCCTTCCTACGAGCAGTACTTC. It is translated as CASSLAGLAGHAPSYEQYF. The variable domain in full, with the rest retrieved from reference TRBV5-1 and TRBJ2-7, is KAGVTQTPRYLIKTRGQQVTLSCSPISGHRSVSWYQQTPGQGLQFLFEYFSETQRNKGNFPGRFSGRQFSNSRSEMNVSTLELGDSALYLCASSLAGLAGHAPSYEQYFGPGTRLTVT.

This clonotype was recorded at least ten times. The chain recombines TRBV18 with TRBJ1-4; possible D gene TRBD1, 6 bases. CDR1 is KGHSH, CDR2 LQKENI, per germline. The CDR3 has 15 amino acids. V was pared by 0 bases and J by 8 bases, with 13 bases between. As DNA, the CDR3 is TGTGCCAGCTCACCACCGGGGGCGCGGAGGGAAAAACTGTTTTTT. Its translation: CASSPPGARREKLFF.

This clonotype was counted at least ten times. The J gene is TRBJ2-3, the V gene TRBV10-3; D assignment may be TRBD1 or TRBD2 (6 bases each). Trimming took 5 bases from V and 2 from J, leaving 8 bases between them. The CDR3 is 13 residues long. Germline V gene data show CDR1 as ENHRY and CDR2 as SYGVKD. The CDR3 nucleotides are TGTGCCATCAGTTCGGGGGCCACAGATACGCAGTATTTT. Its protein product is CAISSGATDTQYF.

This clonotype occurred many times. The rearrangement links TRBV20-1 to TRBJ1-5; D remains ambiguous. This CDR3 comprises 15 residues. The V gene's germline CDR1 is DFQATT and CDR2 SNEGSKA (reference sequence). V was clipped by 0 bases and J by 0 bases, with 9 bases between them. CDR3 nucleotide sequence: TGCAGTGCTAGAGATAAGGGATATAGCAATCAGCCCCAGCATTTT. Amino acids: CSARDKGYSNQPQHF.

This clonotype turned up a few times. A much larger clone is a single base away; this may be a read error. The chain combines TRBV2 with TRBJ2-1; tentative D call: TRBD2 (5 bases). V lost 7 bases and J lost 6, with 19 bases in between. This CDR3 has 15 amino acids. Germline lookup yields CDR1 SNHLY and CDR2 FYNNEI. The CDR3 here is CASTARDSACNEQFF. Here the CDR3 DNA reads TGTGCCAGCACCGCTCGGGATTCCGCCTGCAATGAGCAGTTCTTC.

The CDR3 region is CASSLLAGGHEQFF. In DNA form, the CDR3 reads TGTGCCAGCAGTTTACTAGCGGGAGGACATGAGCAGTTCTTC. This sequence joins TRBV27 and TRBJ2-1, with 11 bases identical to TRBD2. Germline CDR1 and CDR2: MNHEY and SMNVEV (reference sequence). V lost 2 bases to trimming and J lost 8 bases; unmatched junction nucleotides: 2. The length of the CDR3 is 14 residues.

This clonotype was observed a few times. This chain links TRBV12-3 or TRBV12-4 with TRBJ2-7, with D perhaps matching TRBD2 (5 bases). CDR3 size: 15 residues. Trimming removed 7 bases at V and 5 bases at J, with 21 bases between. The CDR3 DNA sequence: TGTGCCAGCACCCCCAGCCACCAAGCGGCCAACGAGCAGTACTTC. It encodes CASTPSHQAANEQYF.

This clonotype was found many times. The chain links TRBV28 to TRBJ2-6, with no clear D. The CDR3 has 15 residues. V gave up 8 bases and J gave up 1 base, with 12 bases separating them. Germline loops: CDR1 MDHEN, CDR2 SYDVKM. The CDR3 spells CASLSWGSGANVLTF. CDR3 bases: TGTGCCAGCCTGTCCTGGGGATCTGGGGCCAACGTCCTGACTTTC.

This clonotype occurred many times. The rearrangement joins TRBV20-1 to TRBJ2-7, with D possibly TRBD1 on 6 matching bases. CDR3 length: 15 residues. Trimming took 1 base from V and 0 from J, leaving 13 bases between them. CDR1 is DFQATT, CDR2 SNEGSKA, per germline (reference sequence). The CDR3 loop reads CSARGTGTSSYEQYF. The CDR3 bases are TGCAGTGCTAGAGGTACAGGGACCAGCTCCTACGAGCAGTACTTC.

This clonotype was counted at least ten times. The V and J genes are TRBV6-1 and TRBJ2-5; TRBD1 matches 7 bases. Losses at the gene ends were 7 bases for V and 1 base for J; bases not matched to a gene: 3. CDR1 MNHNS and CDR2 SASEGT come from the germline V gene. The CDR3 extends over 13 amino acids. CDR3 bases: TGTGCCAGCACCCGGACAGGCCAAGAGACCCAGTACTTC. This translates into CASTRTGQETQYF.

This clonotype has ten or more counts. The chain is built from TRBV28 and TRBJ2-7; D may be TRBD1 (6 bases). Germline-derived CDR1 and CDR2 are MDHEN and SYDVKM. This CDR3 spans 14 amino acids. With 2 bases removed from V and 6 bases from J, the gap between germline ends came to 14 bases. The CDR3 coding sequence is TGTGCCAGCAGTTTAGAACAGGGATTCGGCGAGCAGTACTTC. Residues: CASSLEQGFGEQYF.

At least ten counts were recorded for this clonotype. V and J are TRBV12-5 and TRBJ2-1; TRBD1 aligns across 8 bases. V was pared by 6 bases and J by 0 bases, with 4 bases of the junction left unmatched. The CDR3 is made up of 15 amino acids. Germline CDR1 LGHNT, CDR2 FRNRAP. The CDR3 DNA reads as TGTGCTAGTGGGCCGGGACAGGTCTCCTACAATGAGCAGTTCTTC. The encoded protein is CASGPGQVSYNEQFF.

This clonotype was picked up many times. The rearrangement joins TRBV28 to TRBJ2-1; TRBD1 matches 7 bases. Trimming cost V 6 bases and J 7 bases; bases outside gene matches: 6. CDR1 is MDHEN, CDR2 SYDVKM, per germline. The CDR3 spans 13 residues. The CDR3, as DNA: TGTGCCAGCAGCAGAGGACAGGAGAATGAGCAGTTCTTC. This sequence encodes CASSRGQENEQFF. The full variable domain, rest sourced from reference TRBV28 and TRBJ2-1, is DVKVTQSSRYLVKRTGEKVFLECVQDMDHENMFWYRQDPGLGLRLIYFSYDVKMKEKGDIPEGYSVSREKKERFSLILESASTNQTSMYLCASSRGQENEQFFGPGTRLTVL.

This clonotype was recorded many times. The gene calls are TRBV7-9 and TRBJ2-7; D is ambiguous. V was cut by 3 bases and J by 3 bases, with 15 bases left in between. CDR3 length: 15 residues. The germline V gene has CDR1 SEHNR and CDR2 FQNEAQ (reference sequence). The CDR3 nucleotides are TGTGCCAGCAGCTTTGAGGAACGGACGTACTACGAGCAGTACTTC. This codes for CASSFEERTYYEQYF.

The table lists this clonotype with a few counts. The chain recombines TRBV29-1 with TRBJ2-5; a weak D match, TRBD1 (6 bases). Germline V lookup: CDR1 SQVTM, CDR2 ANQGSEA. There are 13 residues in the CDR3. In DNA, the CDR3 is TGCAGTCTTCAACTGGGGGCCCGAGAGACCCAGTACTTC. Translating gives CSLQLGARETQYF.